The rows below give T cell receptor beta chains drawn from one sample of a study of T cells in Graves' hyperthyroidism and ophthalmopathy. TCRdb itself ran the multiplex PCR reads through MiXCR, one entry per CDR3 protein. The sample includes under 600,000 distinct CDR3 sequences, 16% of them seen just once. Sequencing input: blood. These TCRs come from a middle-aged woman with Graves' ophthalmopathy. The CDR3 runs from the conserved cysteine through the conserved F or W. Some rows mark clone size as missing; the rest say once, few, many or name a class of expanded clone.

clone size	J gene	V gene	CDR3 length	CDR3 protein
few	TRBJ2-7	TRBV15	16	CATSRGGLAEGHEQYF
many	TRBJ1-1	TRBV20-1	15	CSARDRSGGNTEAFF
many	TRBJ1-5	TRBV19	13	CASSGQGTLPQHF
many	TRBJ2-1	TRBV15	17	CATSRDLAGGPTDEQFF
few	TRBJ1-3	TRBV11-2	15	CASSRRQGAGNTIYF
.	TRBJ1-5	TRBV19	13	CASSITENQPQHF
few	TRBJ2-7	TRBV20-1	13	CSAPRGGLEEQYF
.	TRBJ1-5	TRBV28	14	CASSFIQGGQPQHF
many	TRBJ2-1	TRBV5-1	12	CASSLLANEQFF
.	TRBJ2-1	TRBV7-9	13	CASSLGDSNEQFF
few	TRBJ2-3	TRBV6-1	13	CASSAGRGDTQYF
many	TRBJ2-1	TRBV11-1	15	CASSLGSGYYNEQFF
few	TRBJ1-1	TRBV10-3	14	CAISESAPNTEAFF
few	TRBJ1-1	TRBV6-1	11	CAGAGYTEAFF
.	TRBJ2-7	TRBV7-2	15	CASSLASGSIYEQYF
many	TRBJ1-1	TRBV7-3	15	CASSARQGMLAEAFF
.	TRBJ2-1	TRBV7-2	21	CASSQTPLAGGYRGEINEQFF
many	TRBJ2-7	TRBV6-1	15	CASSSFPDGAYEQYF
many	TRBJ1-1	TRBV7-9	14	CASSPQGQDTEAFF
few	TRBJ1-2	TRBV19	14	CASSRDGANYGYTF
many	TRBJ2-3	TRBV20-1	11	CSATPADTQYF
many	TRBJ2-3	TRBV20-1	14	CSARGGPSTDTQYF
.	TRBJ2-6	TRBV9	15	CASSVAGLGANVLTF
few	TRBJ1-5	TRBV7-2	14	CASSPGTTPTPQHF
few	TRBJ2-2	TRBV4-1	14	CASSQPWGAGELFF
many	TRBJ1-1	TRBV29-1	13	CSVDEVQDTEAFF
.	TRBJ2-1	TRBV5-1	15	CASSSTGGLYNEQFF
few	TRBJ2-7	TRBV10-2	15	CASSELGKDLPEQYF
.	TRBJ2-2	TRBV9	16	CASSPPGREGTGELFF
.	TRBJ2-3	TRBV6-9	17	CASSYHGLAGVTDTQYF
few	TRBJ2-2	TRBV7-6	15	CASSLQGTYTGELFF
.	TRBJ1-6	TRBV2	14	CATAVWDYNSPLHF
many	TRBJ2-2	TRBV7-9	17	CASSLGRAGVGFGELFF
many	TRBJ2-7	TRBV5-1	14	CASSLTSATYEQYF
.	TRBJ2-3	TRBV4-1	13	CASGIAAVDTQYF
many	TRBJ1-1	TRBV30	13	CAWTTGGSGKAFF
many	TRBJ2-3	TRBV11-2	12	CASTVTGRTQYF
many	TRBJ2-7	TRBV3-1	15	CASTKTGTTHYEQYF
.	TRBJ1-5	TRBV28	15	CASRGGGGRIQPQHF
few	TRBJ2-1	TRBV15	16	CATSRGGGQGYNEQFF
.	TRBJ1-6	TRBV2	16	CASSGDLGTGVSPLHF
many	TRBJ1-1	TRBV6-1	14	CASRRDNLNTEAFF
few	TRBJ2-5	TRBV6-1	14	CASLGTSGQETQYF
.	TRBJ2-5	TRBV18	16	CASSPLASGGIETQYF
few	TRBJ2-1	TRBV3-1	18	CASSQFLPAGGGYNEQFF
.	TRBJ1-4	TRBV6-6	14	CASSYGGYDEKLFF
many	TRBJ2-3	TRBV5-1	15	CASSLGSGSMNTQYF
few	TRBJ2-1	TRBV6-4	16	CASSDSFGTGADEQFF
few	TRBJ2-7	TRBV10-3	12	CAIGLQGAEQYF
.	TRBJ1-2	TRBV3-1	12	CASSHLSYGYTF
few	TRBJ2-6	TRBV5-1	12	CASTPGANVLTF
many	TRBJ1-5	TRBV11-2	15	CASSSQGEHNQPQHF
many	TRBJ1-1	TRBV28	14	CASSWGGQGGAAFF
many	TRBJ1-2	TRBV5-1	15	CASSLDTGWDYGYTF
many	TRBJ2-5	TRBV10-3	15	CAISEVYRVGETQYF
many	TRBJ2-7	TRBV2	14	CASNIAPTLDEQYF
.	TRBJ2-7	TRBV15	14	CATSRDLPSYEQYF